This T cell receptor beta chain was recorded in a study of blood T cell repertoires in COVID-19. Across the whole study: There were acute and convalescent COVID-19 samples, and they came from the United States, Italy and Spain. T cells, B-cell-depleted T cells, or PBMCs provided the cDNA or gDNA that served as material.

Per the authors' pipeline: Amplifying reference gene primers gave estimates of nucleated cell counts. The method was immunoSEQ multiplex PCR; TCRdb's version includes in-frame clones alone and lacks a portion of them. V, J and clone size were drawn from that table, and D and trimming were deduced from the DNA. The sample lists 100,000 to 150,000 clones, around 85% seen once, with about a sixth in the top ten. Germline CDR1 and CDR2: LNHDA and SQIVND (reference sequence). J was trimmed by 7 bases and V by 3 bases; bases with no gene match: 8. The CDR3 totals 16 residues. The receptor comes from a woman in her fifties or sixties with acute or convalescent COVID-19. This rearrangement joins TRBV19 to TRBJ2-2; 10 nucleotides match TRBD2. Sequencing was performed on peripheral blood. The CDR3 sequence: CASSILAGAPIGELFF. For the CDR3, the DNA is TGTGCCAGTAGTATCCTAGCGGGGGCACCGATCGGGGAGCTGTTTTTT.